One T cell receptor beta chain is described in this entry. These data belong to a study of blood T cell repertoires in COVID-19. Study-level background: COVID-19 samples collected from the United States, Italy and Spain covered acute and convalescent phases. Sample material is recorded as cDNA or gDNA derived from T cells, B-cell-depleted T cells, or PBMCs.

This CDR3 comprises 11 residues. Germline V gene lookup returns CDR1 SGHRS and CDR2 YFSETQ. V shed 1 base and J shed 11 bases, with 8 bases lying between them. Original analysis: Estimation of nucleated cell counts relied on the amplification of reference gene primers. Sequenced by immunoSEQ multiplex PCR; TCRdb stores in-frame clones only, minus some. V and J calls and clone size are copied from that table; D and trimming were computed from the DNA. The repertoire has about 24,000 clones, about 81% of them found once; the top ten carry approximately 8.4%. The chain joins TRBV5-1 to TRBJ2-3, with D possibly TRBD2 on 5 matching bases. This receptor was obtained from a human donor in a cohort sampled during active COVID-19. Material: peripheral blood. The CDR3 bases are TGCGCCAGCAGCTTGCAAGGGAGGCAGTATTTT. Translated: CASSLQGRQYF.